This TCR beta chain appears in the sequencing data of a study of T-cell reconstitution after alpha-beta-depleted transplantation in children (dated by TCRdb to about 2016). Regarding the complete study: Using TCR repertoire profiling, the study quantitatively followed how T-cell immune reconstitution unfolded in children after TCRalphabeta/CD19-depleted allogeneic hematopoietic cell transplantation.

General findings and caveats noted by the study authors: Over subsequent months, a decline in hyperexpanded clone frequencies was noted, and after one year, T-cell counts and TCRbeta diversity were mostly ascribed to newly produced T cells. In some patients, high TCRbeta diversity at day 60 was attributed to recipient T cells and intrathymic progenitors that had survived conditioning. About two months after transplant, the apparently early recovery of alphabetaT-cell counts reportedly depended on just several hundred clones that had expanded rapidly and came from non-depleted graft cells.

According to the study, the label for this sample's treatment or condition signals: allogeneic hematopoietic cell transplantation with graft depleted of TCRalphabeta T cells and CD19 B cells. Transplant recipients were children who received TCRalphabeta/CD19-depleted allogeneic hematopoietic cell grafts. Receptor libraries were prepared by PCR. Sequencer: Illumina HiSeq 2500. TCR library preparation used molecular barcoding, with unique molecular identifiers applied to normalize quantification of the TCRbeta repertoire. TCRdb itself trimmed the public reads at Q25 with fastp, ran MiXCR and retained productive beta chains. Each entry is one CDR3 protein sequence, shown with its most common DNA and genes. Counted in this sample were around 580,000 distinct CDR3 sequences; approximately 22% of them appeared once. 13% to 15% of the sample is taken by the ten largest. As concerns this clonotype: The clone's antigen remains unknown. No base qualities exist here, and no much larger clone lies one base off it.

This sample comprised PBMCs, mostly from graft donor cells, obtained 360 days after TCRalphabeta/CD19-depleted stem cell transplant. The clonotype originates from a boy less than two years old who had a stem cell transplant for acute myeloid leukemia, so the T cells may come from the graft donor.

The CDR3 has the sequence CSARDPWGRDNQPQHF. The sequence in DNA is TGCAGTGCTAGAGATCCTTGGGGGCGCGACAATCAGCCCCAGCATTTT. The chain joins TRBV20-1 to TRBJ1-5, with TRBD1 tentatively as D gene (6 bases match). Its CDR3 holds 16 amino acids, cysteine through phenylalanine. This entry keeps only the CDR3 DNA: 48 bases, framed from base 1. The germline V gene encodes CDR1 DFQATT and CDR2 SNEGSKA (reference sequence). Trimming at the junction amounts to 0 bases on V and 3 bases on J, and the germline ends lie 15 bases apart.